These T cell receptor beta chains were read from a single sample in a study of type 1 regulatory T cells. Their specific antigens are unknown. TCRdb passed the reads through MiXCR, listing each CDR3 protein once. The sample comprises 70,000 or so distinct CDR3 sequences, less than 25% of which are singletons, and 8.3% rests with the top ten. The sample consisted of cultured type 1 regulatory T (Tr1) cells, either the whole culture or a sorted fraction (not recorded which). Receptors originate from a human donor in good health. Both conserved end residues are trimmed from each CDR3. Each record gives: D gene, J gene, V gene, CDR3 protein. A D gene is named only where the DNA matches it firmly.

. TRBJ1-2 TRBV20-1 SAEDSGGYT
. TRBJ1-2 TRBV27 ASSFLGQGVGYT
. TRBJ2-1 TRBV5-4 ASRRGGAHNEQF
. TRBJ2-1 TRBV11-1 ASSLADNEQF
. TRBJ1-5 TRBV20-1 SAREGYRESRHQPQH
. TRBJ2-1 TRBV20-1 SARQPPVEQF
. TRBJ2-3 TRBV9 ASSVSGGATRDTQY
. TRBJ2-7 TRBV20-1 SASPTINEQY
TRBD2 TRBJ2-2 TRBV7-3 ASSLTSGGNTGELF
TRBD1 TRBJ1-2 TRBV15 ATRRGQGPYT
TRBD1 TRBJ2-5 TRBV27 ASSSNRGEGTQY
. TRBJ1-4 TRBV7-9 ASSRQVAGEKLF
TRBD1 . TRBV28 ASSLNGRGPDTQH
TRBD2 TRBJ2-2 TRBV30 AWSAPGLASNTGELF
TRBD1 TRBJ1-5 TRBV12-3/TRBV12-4 AGSMTGGGQPQH
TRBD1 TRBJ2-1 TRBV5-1 ASSLFLPGQGAYNEQF
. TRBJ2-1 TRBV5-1 ASTTTPDPVEQF
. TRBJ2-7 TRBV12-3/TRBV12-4 ASSALGGEQY
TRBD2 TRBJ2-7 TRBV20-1 SARLAGAVIGEQY
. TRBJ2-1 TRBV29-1 SVLVPGTHEQF
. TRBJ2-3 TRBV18 ASSLLTLDTDTQY
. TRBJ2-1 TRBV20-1 SARDYALRQF
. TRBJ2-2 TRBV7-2 ASNFSGNTGELF